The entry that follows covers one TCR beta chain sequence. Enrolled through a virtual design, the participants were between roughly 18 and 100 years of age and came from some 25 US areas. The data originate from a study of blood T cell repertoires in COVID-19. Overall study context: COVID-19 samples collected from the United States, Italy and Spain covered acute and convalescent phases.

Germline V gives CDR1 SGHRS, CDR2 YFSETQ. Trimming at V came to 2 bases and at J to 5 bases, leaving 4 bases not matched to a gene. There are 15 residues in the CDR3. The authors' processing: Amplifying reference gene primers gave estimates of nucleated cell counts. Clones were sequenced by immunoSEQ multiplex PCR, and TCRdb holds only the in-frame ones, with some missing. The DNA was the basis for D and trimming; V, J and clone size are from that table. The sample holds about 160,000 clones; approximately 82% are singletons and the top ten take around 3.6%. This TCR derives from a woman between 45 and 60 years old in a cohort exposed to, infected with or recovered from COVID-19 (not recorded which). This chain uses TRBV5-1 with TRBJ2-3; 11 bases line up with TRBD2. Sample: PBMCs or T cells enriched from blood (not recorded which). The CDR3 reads CASSLTSGSQDTQYF. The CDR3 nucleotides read TGCGCCAGCAGCTTAACTAGCGGGAGTCAAGATACGCAGTATTTT.